The rows below give T cell receptor beta chains drawn from one sample of a study of CD8 T cells in Susac syndrome. Each CDR3 protein gets one entry after TCRdb re-called the immunoSEQ multiplex PCR reads with MiXCR. The profile covers 330,000 or so distinct CDR3 sequences, with 70% to 90% appearing a single time and around 0.18% taken by the ten largest. Sequenced material: CD8+ T cells from PBMCs. These receptor sequences come from a human donor with multiple sclerosis. CDR3s include the opening cysteine and the closing phenylalanine or tryptophan. The order of the fields is D gene, J gene, V gene, clone size, CDR3 length, CDR3 DNA, CDR3 protein. The D gene is left open where the match is weak. Expanded clones are given a class, and other clones once, few, many or no size at all.

d_gene: .
j_gene: TRBJ2-7
v_gene: TRBV4-1
abundance: .
len: 14
CDR3nt: TGCGCCAGCAGCCAAGATCAGGCTACCTACGAGCAGTACTTC
CDR3aa: CASSQDQATYEQYF

d_gene: .
j_gene: TRBJ1-2
v_gene: TRBV14
abundance: .
len: 13
CDR3nt: TGTGCCAGCAGCCCCTATCGAAACTATGGCTACACCTTC
CDR3aa: CASSPYRNYGYTF

d_gene: TRBD1
j_gene: TRBJ1-1
v_gene: TRBV7-9
abundance: .
len: 15
CDR3nt: TGTGCCAGCAGCTTAGCCCAGGGGGGCACGACTGAAGCTTTCTTT
CDR3aa: CASSLAQGGTTEAFF

d_gene: TRBD2
j_gene: TRBJ2-7
v_gene: TRBV6-5
abundance: .
len: 14
CDR3nt: TGTGCCAGCAGTTACTCGGGGAGGGGTTTAGAGCAGTACTTC
CDR3aa: CASSYSGRGLEQYF

d_gene: .
j_gene: TRBJ2-3
v_gene: TRBV4-3
abundance: .
len: 15
CDR3nt: TGCGCCAGCAGCCAAGATCTTGCGGGCACAGATACGCAGTATTTT
CDR3aa: CASSQDLAGTDTQYF

d_gene: .
j_gene: TRBJ2-6
v_gene: TRBV6-1
abundance: .
len: 16
CDR3nt: TGTGCCAGCAGTGTAGCGGATCACTCTGGGGCCAACGTCCTGACTTTC
CDR3aa: CASSVADHSGANVLTF

d_gene: .
j_gene: TRBJ1-1
v_gene: TRBV30
abundance: .
len: 12
CDR3nt: TGTGCCTGGGGGTCCGAATTAACTGAAGCTTTCTTT
CDR3aa: CAWGSELTEAFF

d_gene: .
j_gene: TRBJ2-7
v_gene: TRBV27
abundance: .
len: 14
CDR3nt: TGTGCCAGCAGCACTAGGGACGGCTCCTACGAGCAGTACTTC
CDR3aa: CASSTRDGSYEQYF

d_gene: .
j_gene: TRBJ2-3
v_gene: TRBV28
abundance: .
len: 14
CDR3nt: TGTGCCAGCAGTTTAAGCCCGCACGGGAGTACGCAGTATTTT
CDR3aa: CASSLSPHGSTQYF

d_gene: .
j_gene: TRBJ2-7
v_gene: TRBV19
abundance: .
len: 16
CDR3nt: TGTGCCAGTAGTACCCGACTTGGACAGATTTCCTACGAGCAGTACTTC
CDR3aa: CASSTRLGQISYEQYF

d_gene: TRBD2
j_gene: TRBJ2-1
v_gene: TRBV19
abundance: .
len: 16
CDR3nt: TGTGCCACCGCGCTAGCGGGACGGAGCTCCTACAATGAGCAGTTCTTC
CDR3aa: CATALAGRSSYNEQFF

d_gene: TRBD2
j_gene: TRBJ2-3
v_gene: TRBV10-3
abundance: .
len: 13
CDR3nt: TGTGCCACCACCGGGACTAGCATAGATACGCAGTATTTT
CDR3aa: CATTGTSIDTQYF

d_gene: .
j_gene: TRBJ2-1
v_gene: TRBV7-9
abundance: .
len: 15
CDR3nt: TGTGCCAGCAGCTTAGTCACAGGGCCCTACAATGAGCAGTTCTTC
CDR3aa: CASSLVTGPYNEQFF

d_gene: .
j_gene: TRBJ2-1
v_gene: TRBV4-1
abundance: .
len: 12
CDR3nt: TGCGCCAGCAGCCAATCCTCGTTTGAGCAGTTCTTC
CDR3aa: CASSQSSFEQFF

d_gene: .
j_gene: TRBJ2-7
v_gene: TRBV19
abundance: .
len: 14
CDR3nt: TGTGCCAGTACCTCAGGTTGGGATTCCTACGAGCAGTACTTC
CDR3aa: CASTSGWDSYEQYF

d_gene: .
j_gene: TRBJ2-1
v_gene: TRBV7-3
abundance: .
len: 14
CDR3nt: TGTGCCAGCAGCTTATCGGACGAGAACAATGAGCAGTTCTTC
CDR3aa: CASSLSDENNEQFF

d_gene: TRBD2
j_gene: TRBJ2-5
v_gene: TRBV2
abundance: .
len: 14
CDR3nt: TGTGCCACCTCGACTAGCAGCCTTCAAGAGACCCAGTACTTC
CDR3aa: CATSTSSLQETQYF

d_gene: TRBD2
j_gene: TRBJ2-7
v_gene: TRBV30
abundance: .
len: 17
CDR3nt: TGTGCCTGGAGTGCCTGGGACCGGGACTACCTCTTTCACGAGCAGTACTTC
CDR3aa: CAWSAWDRDYLFHEQYF

d_gene: .
j_gene: TRBJ2-1
v_gene: TRBV12-3/TRBV12-4
abundance: .
len: 13
CDR3nt: TGTGCCAGCAGTGAAGGGGGGCCCAATGAGCAGTTCTTC
CDR3aa: CASSEGGPNEQFF

d_gene: TRBD2
j_gene: TRBJ2-1
v_gene: TRBV30
abundance: .
len: 14
CDR3nt: TGTGCCTGGAGCTCGGATACTAGCGGGAATGAGCAGTTCTTC
CDR3aa: CAWSSDTSGNEQFF

d_gene: TRBD1
j_gene: TRBJ2-2
v_gene: TRBV2
abundance: .
len: 16
CDR3nt: TGTGCCAGCAGCCACGAGACAGGGGAGCGCATCGGGGAGCTGTTTTTT
CDR3aa: CASSHETGERIGELFF

d_gene: .
j_gene: TRBJ2-2
v_gene: TRBV27
abundance: once
len: 15
CDR3nt: TGTGCCAGCAGTCTATGGGGGCAGTACACCGGGGAGCTGTTTTTT
CDR3aa: CASSLWGQYTGELFF